One and the same sample provided the 25 T cell receptor beta chains below, sequenced in a study of blood T cell repertoires in COVID-19. The data were produced by immunoSEQ multiplex PCR, yet TCRdb's version contains in-frame clones alone and is incomplete. The data contain 140,000 or so clones, about 84% of them singletons. The sample consisted of PBMCs or T cells enriched from blood (not recorded which). The source of these receptors is a woman aged 18-29 years who had been exposed to COVID-19.

The rearrangement joins TRBV29-1 to TRBJ2-3, with 10 bases identical to TRBD1. Germline assignment: CDR1 SQVTM and CDR2 ANQGSEA. The trim removed 3 bases at V and 7 bases at J, leaving 4 bases unmatched. The CDR3 runs 13 residues. The CDR3 loop reads CSVETGGRNTQYF. The CDR3 DNA sequence: TGCAGCGTTGAGACAGGGGGCAGAAATACGCAGTATTTT.

The V and J genes are TRBV19 and TRBJ2-1, with D tentatively TRBD1 (5 bases). CDR3 size: 15 residues. Germline V gene lookup returns CDR1 LNHDA and CDR2 SQIVND (reference sequence). V was clipped by 1 base and J by 3 bases, with 10 bases between them. The CDR3 spells CASSIAAGNYNEQFF. DNA for the CDR3: TGTGCCAGTAGTATAGCCGCAGGGAACTACAATGAGCAGTTCTTC.

The chain joins TRBV2 to TRBJ2-7; 11 nucleotides agree with TRBD2. The length of the CDR3 is 18 residues. Germline CDR1 SNHLY, CDR2 FYNNEI. J was trimmed by 2 bases and V by 5 bases; bases with no gene match: 14. The CDR3, as DNA: TGTGCCAGCAGTCGGACTAGCGGGCGACTTAACTTCACCTACGAGCAGTACTTC. This gives the protein CASSRTSGRLNFTYEQYF. Full variable domain (missing parts from reference TRBV2 and TRBJ2-7): EPEVTQTPSHQVTQMGQEVILRCVPISNHLYFYWYRQILGQKVEFLVSFYNNEISEKSEIFDDQFSVERPDGSNFTLKIRSTKLEDSAMYFCASSRTSGRLNFTYEQYFGPGTRLTVT.

The CDR3 bases are TGTGCCAGCAGCCCAGACAGGGGACAAGAGACCCAGTACTTC. It yields the protein CASSPDRGQETQYF. The rearrangement joins TRBV7-2 to TRBJ2-5, with TRBD1 matching 8 bases. The CDR3 is 14 amino acids. Germline V gene data show CDR1 as SGHTA and CDR2 as FQGNSA. Trimming removed 5 bases from V and 2 bases from J; junction bases left unmatched: 4.

The chain uses TRBV7-2 and TRBJ1-3; D may be TRBD1 (6 bases). V gave up 4 bases and J gave up 1 base, with 11 bases separating them. This CDR3 is built from 15 residues. Germline V lookup: CDR1 SGHTA, CDR2 FQGNSA. CDR3 amino acids: CASSSYRDSGNTIYF. Written as DNA, the CDR3 is TGTGCCAGCAGCTCGTACAGGGATTCTGGAAACACCATATATTTT.

CDR3 bases: TGTGCCAGCAGCCAAGATGTCGCGGGAGGGGTGGGAACGCAGTATTTT. Its translation is CASSQDVAGGVGTQYF. This chain links TRBV4-2 with TRBJ2-3; 9 nucleotides match TRBD2. With V trimmed by 0 bases and J by 9 bases, 10 bases remained unmatched. Per germline, CDR1 LGHNA and CDR2 YNFKEQ. The CDR3 loop spans 16 amino acids.

The chain has TRBV27 and TRBJ2-3; D is perhaps TRBD2 (6 bases). Per the germline V gene, CDR1 is MNHEY and CDR2 is SMNVEV (reference sequence). The CDR3 loop spans 16 amino acids. The V and J ends lost 5 bases and 0 bases respectively, with 15 bases between them. CDR3: CASSPRPSGSTDTQYF. The CDR3 DNA sequence: TGTGCCAGCAGTCCCCGGCCCAGCGGGAGCACAGATACGCAGTATTTT.

This chain uses TRBV4-1 with TRBJ1-5, with 7 positions matching TRBD1. The CDR3 loop spans 14 amino acids. V lost 4 bases, J lost 1 base, and 1 base stayed unmatched. In germline, CDR1 is MGHRA, CDR2 YSYEKL. This chain's CDR3 is CASSPDRSNQPQHF. The CDR3 DNA reads TGCGCCAGCAGCCCGGACAGGAGCAATCAGCCCCAGCATTTT.

The chain has TRBV5-4 and TRBJ2-7; no definite D call. Trimming left V 4 bases short and J 0 bases short, with 11 bases between. Germline V CDR1 and CDR2: SGHNT, YYREEE (reference sequence). The CDR3 loop spans 14 amino acids. The CDR3 spells CASSRVQSSYEQYF. The CDR3 DNA sequence: TGTGCCAGCAGCCGGGTCCAGAGCTCCTACGAGCAGTACTTC.

J is TRBJ2-1 and V is TRBV19, with TRBD2 as a possible D gene (6 bases). This CDR3 region has 15 residues. V was clipped by 3 bases and J by 3 bases, with 12 bases between them. Germline loops: CDR1 LNHDA, CDR2 SQIVND (reference sequence). CDR3 residues: CASSMSAGIYNEQFF. Written as DNA, the CDR3 is TGTGCCAGTAGTATGTCGGCGGGAATCTACAATGAGCAGTTCTTC.

This clone came up once. V is TRBV28 and J is TRBJ2-7; D is undetermined. The CDR3 length is 15 residues. CDR1 is MDHEN, CDR2 SYDVKM, per germline. V was shortened by 3 bases and J by 1 base, with 13 bases between the two germline ends. The CDR3 here is CASSFLGPSSYEQYF. Written as DNA, the CDR3 is TGTGCCAGCAGTTTCCTGGGCCCCTCGTCCTACGAGCAGTACTTC.

The J gene is TRBJ1-6, the V gene TRBV19; D gene unclear. Looked up from germline, CDR1 is LNHDA and CDR2 is SQIVND (reference sequence). The ends were cut back, 2 bases at V and 10 bases at J, with 15 bases in the middle. The CDR3 has 15 amino acids. CDR3 protein: CASSISEGQESPLHF. The CDR3 DNA sequence: TGTGCCAGTAGTATATCAGAGGGTCAGGAATCACCCCTCCACTTT.

The V and J genes are TRBV11-3 and TRBJ2-4; 12 bases map to TRBD1. The V segment lost 5 bases and the J segment 6 bases; nucleotides outside the gene matches: 2. From germline, CDR1 is SGHNT and CDR2 YENEEA. The CDR3 has 14 amino acids. CDR3 DNA sequence: TGTGCCAGCAGCCCGGGACAGGGGGCAAACATTCAGTACTTC. It translates to CASSPGQGANIQYF.

This clone was seen more than once but under ten times. The V gene is TRBV5-1, the J gene TRBJ2-3; D remains unclear. The CDR3 sequence is 14 residues long. With 4 bases removed from V and 0 bases from J, the gap between germline ends came to 9 bases. Germline lookup yields CDR1 SGHRS and CDR2 YFSETQ. CDR3 protein: CASSTTSSTDTQYF. DNA of the CDR3: TGCGCCAGCAGCACGACTTCAAGCACAGATACGCAGTATTTT.

The J gene is TRBJ1-4, the V gene TRBV15; 9 positions match TRBD1. The CDR3 runs to 15 residues. The junction had 2 bases not matched to a gene; V was cut back by 1 base and J by 5 bases. Germline V lookup: CDR1 LNHNV, CDR2 YYDKDF (reference sequence). As DNA, the CDR3 is TGTGCCACCAGCAGAGTCGGACAGGGGAATGAAAAACTGTTTTTT. Protein product: CATSRVGQGNEKLFF.

The chain recombines TRBV5-8 with TRBJ2-7; 8 nucleotides line up with TRBD2. From germline, CDR1 is SGHTS and CDR2 YDEGEE. This CDR3 spans 14 amino acids. V shed 1 base, J shed 4 bases, and the junction held 4 bases outside the gene matches. CDR3 in amino acids: CASSLLAGRYEQYF. The DNA for the CDR3 is TGTGCCAGCAGCTTGCTAGCGGGTCGGTACGAGCAGTACTTC. The full variable domain, its missing parts supplied by reference TRBV5-8 and TRBJ2-7, is EAGVTQSPTHLIKTRGQQATLRCSPISGHTSVYWYQQALGLGLQFLLWYDEGEERNRGNFPPRFSGRQFPNYSSELNVNALELEDSALYLCASSLLAGRYEQYFGPGTRLTVT.

This clone was recorded a few times. The chain has TRBV6-2 or TRBV6-3 and TRBJ2-7, with 8 bases aligning to TRBD1. The CDR3 contains 14 residues. Germline CDR1 is MNHEY and CDR2 is SVGEGT. J gave up 6 bases and V 4 bases, and 8 bases lay outside the gene matches. The CDR3 nucleotides read TGTGCCAGCAGTTCTTACCAGGGGGCGGGCGAGCAGTACTTC. This codes for CASSSYQGAGEQYF.

V and J are TRBV19 and TRBJ2-7, with D perhaps TRBD2 (5 bases). Trimming left V 6 bases short and J 4 bases short, with 13 bases between. Germline loops: CDR1 LNHDA, CDR2 SQIVND (reference sequence). This CDR3 contains 13 residues. CDR3 in DNA: TGTGCCAGTAGCCGAGGGTCCCTATACGAGCAGTACTTC. Amino acid sequence: CASSRGSLYEQYF.

This rearrangement joins TRBV6-5 to TRBJ2-7; 10 nucleotides align to TRBD1. Germline V gives CDR1 MNHEY, CDR2 SVGAGI. The CDR3 is made up of 15 amino acids. Germline trimming cut 5 bases from V and 4 bases from J; bases unmatched to any gene: 8. The CDR3 sequence: CASSNTGTGDYEQYF. For the CDR3, the DNA is TGTGCCAGCAGTAACACCGGGACAGGGGATTACGAGCAGTACTTC.

The chain links TRBV28 to TRBJ2-7; 8 nucleotides line up with TRBD1. Germline V CDR1 and CDR2: MDHEN, SYDVKM. This CDR3 comprises 15 residues. V shed 7 bases, J shed 3 bases, and the junction held 11 bases outside the gene matches. DNA for the CDR3: TGTGCCAGCACTTCTCTTGGGACAGGCTTCTACGAGCAGTACTTC. Translation: CASTSLGTGFYEQYF. Full variable domain (missing parts from reference TRBV28 and TRBJ2-7): DVKVTQSSRYLVKRTGEKVFLECVQDMDHENMFWYRQDPGLGLRLIYFSYDVKMKEKGDIPEGYSVSREKKERFSLILESASTNQTSMYLCASTSLGTGFYEQYFGPGTRLTVT.

V gene TRBV11-2 combines with J gene TRBJ2-2, with 11 bases aligning to TRBD2. This CDR3 spans 19 amino acids. V shed 5 bases and J 4 bases; nucleotides not matched to a gene: 15. CDR1 SGHAT and CDR2 FQNNGV come from the germline V gene. In DNA, the CDR3 is TGTGCCAGCAGCCCCCTCCGGAGGCTAGCGGGAGGACGCACCGGGGAGCTGTTTTTT. Residues: CASSPLRRLAGGRTGELFF. The full variable domain, in which reference TRBV11-2 and TRBJ2-2 provide the parts outside the CDR3, is EAGVAQSPRYKIIEKRQSVAFWCNPISGHATLYWYQQILGQGPKLLIQFQNNGVVDDSQLPKDRFSAERLKGVDSTLKIQPAKLEDSAVYLCASSPLRRLAGGRTGELFFGEGSRLTVL.

V is TRBV7-9 and J is TRBJ1-2, with D unresolved. V lost 5 bases to trimming and J lost 3 bases, with 13 bases between them. In germline, CDR1 is SEHNR, CDR2 FQNEAQ (reference sequence). This CDR3 spans 14 amino acids. This chain's CDR3 is CASSQDGQDYGYTF. In DNA form, the CDR3 reads TGTGCCAGCAGCCAGGATGGGCAGGACTATGGCTACACCTTC.

The chain is built from TRBV7-9 and TRBJ1-1; no clear D. Germline V lookup: CDR1 SEHNR, CDR2 FQNEAQ (reference sequence). V was trimmed by 0 bases and J by 4 bases, leaving 15 bases between them. The CDR3 covers 16 residues. CDR3 bases: TGTGCCAGCAGCTTAGCGCACAGTGATCCACTCACTGAAGCTTTCTTT. It translates to CASSLAHSDPLTEAFF.

V gene TRBV19 combines with J gene TRBJ2-1; perhaps TRBD2 as D (5 bases). Germline assignment: CDR1 LNHDA and CDR2 SQIVND (reference sequence). V lost 2 bases and J 12 bases, leaving 20 bases between the germline ends. The CDR3 length is 15 residues. CDR3: CASSISSGSATRQFF. DNA of the CDR3: TGTGCCAGTAGTATATCGTCAGGTAGCGCCACCCGGCAGTTCTTC.

The chain employs TRBV19 and TRBJ2-7, with D possibly being TRBD1 (6 bases). V lost 2 bases and J 2 bases, leaving 10 bases between the germline ends. The germline V gene has CDR1 LNHDA and CDR2 SQIVND (reference sequence). This CDR3 has 14 residues. In DNA form, the CDR3 reads TGTGCCAGTAGTATAAACAGGGATACCTACGAGCAGTACTTC. It encodes CASSINRDTYEQYF.